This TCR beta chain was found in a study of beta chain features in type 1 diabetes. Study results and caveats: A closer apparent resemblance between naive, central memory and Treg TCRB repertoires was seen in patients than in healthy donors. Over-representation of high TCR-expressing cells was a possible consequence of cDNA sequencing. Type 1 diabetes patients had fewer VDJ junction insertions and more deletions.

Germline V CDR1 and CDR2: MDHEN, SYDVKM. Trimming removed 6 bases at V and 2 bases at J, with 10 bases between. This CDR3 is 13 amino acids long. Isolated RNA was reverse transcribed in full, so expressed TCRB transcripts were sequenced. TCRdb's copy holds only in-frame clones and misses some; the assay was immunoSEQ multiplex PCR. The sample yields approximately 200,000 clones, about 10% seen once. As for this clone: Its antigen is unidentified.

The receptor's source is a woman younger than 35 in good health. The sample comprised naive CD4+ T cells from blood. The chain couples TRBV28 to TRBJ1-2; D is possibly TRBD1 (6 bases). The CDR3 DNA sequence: TGTGCCAGCAGCGACAGGCTCAACTATGGCTACACCTTC. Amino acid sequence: CASSDRLNYGYTF.